This record concerns one T cell receptor (beta chain) sequence. What it binds is unknown. This entry is derived from a study of T cell responses to AZD1222 COVID-19 vaccine. The CDR3 spans 15 residues. V was pared by 1 base and J by 3 bases, with 13 bases between. Per the germline V gene, CDR1 is MNHEY and CDR2 is SVGEGT. Notes on the study in general: Two AZD1222 doses significantly raised spike-specific TCR breadth and depth over controls. Across spike, vaccine-associated CD4 TCRs were found, dominant at 160-218 and 743-854. Close to half of spike-specific TCRs reportedly recognize unmutated variant regions. A mostly white British donor set with more females was recruited, and clonal diversity was possibly underestimated.

Method: immunoSEQ multiplex PCR; TCRdb's copy keeps in-frame clones and lacks some. The sample contains 94,000 or so clones, 90% of which appear only once. This clonotype originated in an adult in good health. The rearrangement uses TRBV6-2 or TRBV6-3 and TRBJ2-7; D remains ambiguous. The starting material was peripheral blood, obtained on day 0 of AZD1222 vaccination. This CDR3 is CASSYFDQYLYEQYF. DNA of the CDR3: TGTGCCAGCAGTTACTTCGATCAATACCTCTACGAGCAGTACTTC.